This T cell receptor (beta chain) was found in a study of cytotoxic CD8 clonotypes in ibrutinib-treated CLL. Study details: Productive templates averaged approximately 250,000 per sample, and productive rearrangements 80,000 to 95,000. Overall study results and limits: Among the clonotypes, public ones were uncommon and contracted or held stable on treatment.

The data were produced by immunoSEQ multiplex PCR, yet TCRdb's version contains in-frame clones alone and is incomplete. The sample lists 200,000 to 250,000 clones, 79% occurring once. This clone has more than one count but fewer than ten. Its antigen is not known. Germline V gene sequence: CDR1 MNHEY, CDR2 SMNVEV (reference sequence). The CDR3 totals 14 residues. V lost 5 bases, J lost 1 base, and 11 bases lay in between. The chain links TRBV27 to TRBJ1-2; no clear D. This specimen was PBMCs, taken after 12 months of ibrutinib treatment. The clonotype comes from a human donor with chronic lymphocytic leukemia. The CDR3 spells CASSPYTHNYGYTF. CDR3 nucleotide sequence: TGTGCCAGCAGTCCCTACACCCATAACTATGGCTACACCTTC.